This T cell receptor (beta chain) was recorded in a study of T cell repertoires in cytomegalovirus infection. The CDR3 has 14 residues. Germline assignment: CDR1 SEHNR and CDR2 FQNEAQ (reference sequence). V was clipped by 1 base and J by 5 bases, with 9 bases between them. On this clonotype itself: What it recognizes is unknown.

Using its own MiXCR run on the reads, TCRdb lists one record per CDR3 protein. The sample holds around 570,000 distinct CDR3 sequences, about 39% seen once. The V and J genes are TRBV7-9 and TRBJ2-1; D is undetermined. This sequence was found in a human donor in good health (CMV status not recorded). Some clones in this sample may be carry-over from other donors' samples. The material sequenced was cultured PBMCs, taken from culture after CMV antigen stimulation. CDR3 bases: TGTGCCAGCAGCTTAGTGGCACCGGACAATGAGCAGTTCTTC. Translated, it gives CASSLVAPDNEQFF.